One T cell receptor (beta chain) is described in this entry. The data derive from a study of T-cell reconstitution after alpha-beta-depleted transplantation in children. For TCRbeta, the library was prepared with unique molecular identifiers. TCRdb re-called the PCR reads through MiXCR, storing one row per CDR3 protein. Of about 440,000 distinct CDR3 sequences in the sample, 43% were seen once. CDR3 length: 16 amino acids. Germline CDR1 and CDR2: MNHNS and SASEGT. V was pared by 5 bases and J by 5 bases, with 6 bases of the junction left unmatched. The chain joins TRBV6-1 to TRBJ2-1, with TRBD2 matching over 13 bases. This TCR was sampled from a girl aged 2 to 9 with aplastic anemia, due to receive a stem cell transplant. Sequencing used PBMCs, obtained before TCRalphabeta/CD19-depleted stem cell transplant. DNA of the CDR3: TGTGCCAGCAGTCCCAACGGACTAGCGGGGGACAATGAGCAGTTCTTC. Amino acids: CASSPNGLAGDNEQFF.